The rows below give T cell receptor beta chains drawn from one sample of a study of T cells after yellow fever vaccination. Via MiXCR, TCRdb re-called the 5' RACE reads, giving one row per CDR3 protein. The sample carries a few hundred thousand distinct CDR3 sequences, over 15% recorded once. The material was PBMCs, obtained 15 days after the yellow fever booster vaccination. Source of these receptors: a man between 25 and 39 years old who received the YFV17D yellow fever vaccine. Both conserved end residues are part of each CDR3. The D gene is left open where the match is weak. Clone sizes are given selectively: once, few, many, or a class where the clone is expanded.

V	J	D	size	DNA	CDR3
TRBV4-3	TRBJ2-5	TRBD1	few	TGCGCCAGCAGCCTCGCAGGGGGCTCAAACCAAGAGACCCAGTACTTC	CASSLAGGSNQETQYF
TRBV11-2	TRBJ2-1	TRBD2	many	TGTGCCAGCAGCCGTTTCGGGACTAGCGGCCCGAGCTCCTACAATGAGCAGTTCTTC	CASSRFGTSGPSSYNEQFF
TRBV4-2	TRBJ2-3	TRBD1	NA	TGTGCCAGCAGCCAAGATTCCAGGGGGCAAGATACGCAGTATTTT	CASSQDSRGQDTQYF
TRBV6-6	TRBJ2-1	NA	many	TGTGCCAGCAGTTACACGGGGGATGAGCAGTTCTTC	CASSYTGDEQFF
TRBV7-9	TRBJ1-5	TRBD1	NA	TGTGCCAGCAGCAAATCTGACAGGGCAGATGGCAATCAGCCCCAGCATTTT	CASSKSDRADGNQPQHF
TRBV29-1	TRBJ1-2	NA	NA	TGCAGCGTTGATGAGTACAGGATAAACTATGGCTACACCTTC	CSVDEYRINYGYTF
TRBV29-1	TRBJ1-5	NA	NA	TGCAGCGTCCAAGGGGCTGGCAATCAGCCCCAGCATTTT	CSVQGAGNQPQHF
TRBV5-5	TRBJ2-3	NA	NA	TGTGCCAGCAGCTTCGGAAACCTGGCCCCAGATACGCAGTATTTT	CASSFGNLAPDTQYF
TRBV20-1	TRBJ1-1	TRBD1	many	TGCAGTGCTAGAGGGCGGACAGGGGCGAACACTGAAGCTTTCTTT	CSARGRTGANTEAFF
TRBV2	TRBJ2-2	NA	NA	TGTGCCAGCATTGTGCAGGGTCTCGCCGGGGAGCTGTTTTTT	CASIVQGLAGELFF
TRBV6-2/TRBV6-3	TRBJ2-3	NA	few	TGTGCCAGCAGCCTCGCGGAGGGCGCCGATACGCAGTATTTT	CASSLAEGADTQYF
TRBV20-1	TRBJ1-1	NA	NA	TGCAGTGCGCCAAGTCACACGGGGAACACTGAAGCTTTCTTT	CSAPSHTGNTEAFF
TRBV5-1	TRBJ1-2	TRBD1	many	TGTGCCAGCAGTTTGGACAGGGGGTATGGCTACACCTTC	CASSLDRGYGYTF
TRBV3-1	TRBJ2-7	TRBD1	few	TGTGCCAGCTCCACGACAGGGGGTTTCTACGAGCAGTACTTC	CASSTTGGFYEQYF
TRBV7-2	TRBJ2-1	NA	NA	TGTGCCAGCAGCTTCGACTCCAGGGAGATCAATGAGCAGTTCTTC	CASSFDSREINEQFF
TRBV18	TRBJ2-5	NA	once	TGTGCCAGCTCACGAGCAACCCAAGAGACCCAGTACTTC	CASSRATQETQYF
TRBV5-1	TRBJ2-7	TRBD2	few	TGCGCCAGCAGCTTGGGACTAGCGGACGGGCGGGGCTACGAGCAGTACTTC	CASSLGLADGRGYEQYF
TRBV20-1	TRBJ2-6	NA	NA	TGCAGTGCCGTAAGGGCCTTCTCTGGGGCCAACGTCCTGACTTTC	CSAVRAFSGANVLTF
TRBV12-3/TRBV12-4	TRBJ1-5	NA	few	TGTGCCAGCAGTTTTGCAGGGAGCAGCAATCAGCCCCAGCATTTT	CASSFAGSSNQPQHF
TRBV29-1	TRBJ2-1	TRBD2	few	TGCAGCGTATATAGCGGGAGCAATGAGCAGTTCTTC	CSVYSGSNEQFF
TRBV28	TRBJ2-1	NA	NA	TGTGCCAGCAAATGGGGGAACAATGAGCAGTTCTTC	CASKWGNNEQFF
TRBV27	TRBJ2-7	NA	once	TGTGCCAGCAGTTTATTCTACGGGGGCCCCTACGAGCAGTACTTC	CASSLFYGGPYEQYF